One and the same sample provided the 6 T cell receptor beta chains below, sequenced in a study of CD8+ T cells in alopecia areata. As the sequencing template, cDNA was produced by extracting RNA and reverse transcribing it. The table came from immunoSEQ multiplex PCR; TCRdb's copy has only in-frame clones and leaves some out. The sample includes around 140,000 clones, about 86% seen only once; the top ten take approximately 13%. Sample treatment: oral pan-JAK inhibitor, 5-10 mg twice daily. Sequences were derived from CD8+ T cells sorted from blood, sampled at week 4, from a patient treated with tofacitinib. The receptors were gathered from a human donor with alopecia areata.

The chain is built from TRBV5-1 and TRBJ1-1, with 7 nucleotides matching TRBD1. The V gene's germline CDR1 is SGHRS and CDR2 YFSETQ. The V gene end was trimmed by 4 bases and the J gene end by 0 bases; junction bases not matched to a gene: 6. This CDR3 comprises 15 residues. DNA for the CDR3: TGCGCCAGCAGCGAACGACAGGGCATGAACACTGAAGCTTTCTTT. Its protein product is CASSERQGMNTEAFF.

This clone was seen a single time. The genes are TRBV29-1 and TRBJ2-3, with D perhaps matching TRBD1 or TRBD2 (5 bases each). The CDR3 contains 14 residues. Germline-derived CDR1 and CDR2 are SQVTM and ANQGSEA. Trimming shortened V by 2 bases and J by 4 bases, and 13 bases separated the two germline ends. The CDR3 reads CSVESWGRPDTQYF. CDR3 in DNA: TGCAGCGTTGAATCTTGGGGACGGCCAGATACGCAGTATTTT.

This clone was detected only once. The chain employs TRBV5-6 and TRBJ2-1; D possibly corresponds to TRBD2 (6 bases). The CDR3 totals 16 residues. The germline V and J ends were trimmed by 0 bases and 4 bases, with 14 bases remaining between them. CDR1 and CDR2 (germline): SGHDT, YYEEEE. CDR3 in DNA: TGTGCCAGCAGCTTGGTGGCAGGCGGGGAGTACAATGAGCAGTTCTTC. This gives the protein CASSLVAGGEYNEQFF.

CDR3 protein: CSVDVAGGGNEQFF. The CDR3 nucleotides read TGCAGCGTTGACGTAGCGGGAGGGGGAAATGAGCAGTTCTTC. V and J are TRBV29-1 and TRBJ2-1; 11 positions agree with TRBD2. This CDR3 has 14 residues. Looked up from germline, CDR1 is SQVTM and CDR2 is ANQGSEA. Losses at the gene ends were 3 bases for V and 7 bases for J; bases not matched to a gene: 5.

The V gene is TRBV29-1, the J gene TRBJ2-7; TRBD1 aligns across 10 bases. Germline lookup yields CDR1 SQVTM and CDR2 ANQGSEA. V dropped 6 bases and J dropped 2; count of bases not matched to a gene: 7. The CDR3 totals 14 residues. The CDR3 is CSVLMGTGAYEQYF. CDR3 DNA: TGCAGCGTCTTGATGGGGACAGGGGCCTACGAGCAGTACTTC.

The V call is TRBV29-1, the J call TRBJ1-1; TRBD1 matches 8 bases. Trimming removed 3 bases from V and 6 bases from J; junction bases left unmatched: 6. This CDR3 has 13 amino acids. The V gene's germline CDR1 is SQVTM and CDR2 ANQGSEA. CDR3 amino acids: CSVDTGGPAEAFF. The CDR3 nucleotides read TGCAGCGTTGATACAGGGGGTCCCGCTGAAGCTTTCTTT.